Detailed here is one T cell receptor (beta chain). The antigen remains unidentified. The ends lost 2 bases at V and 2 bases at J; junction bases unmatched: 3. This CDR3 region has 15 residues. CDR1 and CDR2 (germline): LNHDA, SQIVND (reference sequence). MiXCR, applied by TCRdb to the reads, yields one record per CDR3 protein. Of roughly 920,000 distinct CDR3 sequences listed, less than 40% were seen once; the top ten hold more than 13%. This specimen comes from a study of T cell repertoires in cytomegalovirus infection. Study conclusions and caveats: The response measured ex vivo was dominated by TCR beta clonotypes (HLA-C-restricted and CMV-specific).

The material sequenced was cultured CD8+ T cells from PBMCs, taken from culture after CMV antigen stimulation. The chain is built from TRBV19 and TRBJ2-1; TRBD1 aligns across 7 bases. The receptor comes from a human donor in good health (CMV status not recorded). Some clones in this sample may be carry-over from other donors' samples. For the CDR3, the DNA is TGTGCCAGTAGTATACAAGGACAGGCCTACAATGAGCAGTTCTTC. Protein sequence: CASSIQGQAYNEQFF.